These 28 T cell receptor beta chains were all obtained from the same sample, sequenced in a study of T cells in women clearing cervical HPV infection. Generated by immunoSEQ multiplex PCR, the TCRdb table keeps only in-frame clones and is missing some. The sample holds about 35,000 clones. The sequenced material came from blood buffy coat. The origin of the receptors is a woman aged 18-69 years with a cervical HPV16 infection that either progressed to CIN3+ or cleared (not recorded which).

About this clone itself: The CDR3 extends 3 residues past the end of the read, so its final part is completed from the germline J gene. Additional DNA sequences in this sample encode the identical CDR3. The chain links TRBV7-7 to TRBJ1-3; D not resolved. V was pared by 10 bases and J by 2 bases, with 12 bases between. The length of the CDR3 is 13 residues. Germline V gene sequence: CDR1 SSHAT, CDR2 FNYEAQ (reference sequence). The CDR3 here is CATSEGPGNTIYF. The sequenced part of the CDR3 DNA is TGTGCCACGAGTGAGGGCCCTGGAAACACC. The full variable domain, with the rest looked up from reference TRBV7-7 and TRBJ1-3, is GAGVSQSPRYKVTKRGQDVTLRCDPISSHATLYWYQQALGQGPEFLTYFNYEAQPDKSGLPSDRFSAERPEGSISTLTIQRTEQRDSAMYRCATSEGPGNTIYFGEGSWLTVV.

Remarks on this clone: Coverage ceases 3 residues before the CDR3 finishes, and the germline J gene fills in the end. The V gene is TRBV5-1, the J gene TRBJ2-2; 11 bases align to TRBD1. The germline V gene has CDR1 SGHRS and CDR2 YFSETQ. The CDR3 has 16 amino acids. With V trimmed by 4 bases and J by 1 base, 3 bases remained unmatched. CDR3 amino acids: CASSPGQGVNTGELFF. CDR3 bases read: TGCGCCAGCAGCCCGGGACAGGGGGTGAACACCGGGGAG.

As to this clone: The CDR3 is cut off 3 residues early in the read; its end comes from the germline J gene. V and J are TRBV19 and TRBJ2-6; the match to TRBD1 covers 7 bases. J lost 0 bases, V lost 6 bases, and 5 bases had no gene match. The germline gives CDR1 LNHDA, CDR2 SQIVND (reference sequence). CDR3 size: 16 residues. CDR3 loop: CASSRDRASGANVLTF. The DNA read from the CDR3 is TGTGCCAGTAGCAGGGACAGAGCCTCTGGGGCCAACGTC. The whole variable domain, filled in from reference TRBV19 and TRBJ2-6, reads DGGITQSPKYLFRKEGQNVTLSCEQNLNHDAMYWYRQDPGQGLRLIYYSQIVNDFQKGDIAEGYSVSREKKESFPLTVTSAQKNPTAFYLCASSRDRASGANVLTFGAGSRLTVL.

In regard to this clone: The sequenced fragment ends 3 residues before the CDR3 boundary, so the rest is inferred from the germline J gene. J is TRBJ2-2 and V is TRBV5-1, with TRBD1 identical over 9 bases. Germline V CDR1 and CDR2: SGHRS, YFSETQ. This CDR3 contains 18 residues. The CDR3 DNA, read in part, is TGCGCCAGCAGCTTGTGGGGGGACAGGGATAGGTATGATGAAAAG. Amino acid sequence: CASSLWGDRDRYDEK. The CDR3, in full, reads CASSLWGDRDRYDEKLFF.

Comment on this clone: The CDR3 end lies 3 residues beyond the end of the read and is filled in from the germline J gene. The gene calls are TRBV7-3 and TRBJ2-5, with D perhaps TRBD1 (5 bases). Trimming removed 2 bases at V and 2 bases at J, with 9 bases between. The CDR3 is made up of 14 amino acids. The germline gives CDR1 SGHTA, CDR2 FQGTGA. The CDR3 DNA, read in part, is TGTGCCAGCAGCTTACGGGCAGGGCAAGAGACC. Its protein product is CASSLRAGQET. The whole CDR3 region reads CASSLRAGQETQYF. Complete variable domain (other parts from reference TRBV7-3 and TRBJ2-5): GAGVSQTPSNKVTEKGKYVELRCDPISGHTALYWYRQSLGQGPEFLIYFQGTGAADDSGLPNDRFFAVRPEGSVSTLKIQRTERGDSAVYLCASSLRAGQETQYFGPGTRLLVL.

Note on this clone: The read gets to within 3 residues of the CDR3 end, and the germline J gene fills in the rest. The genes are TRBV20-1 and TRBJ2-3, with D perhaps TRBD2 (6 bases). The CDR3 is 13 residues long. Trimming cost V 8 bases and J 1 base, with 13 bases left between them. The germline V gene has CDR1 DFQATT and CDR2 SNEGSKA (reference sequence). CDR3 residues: CSPLAGGTDTQYF. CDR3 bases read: TGCAGTCCACTAGCAGGAGGCACAGATACG.

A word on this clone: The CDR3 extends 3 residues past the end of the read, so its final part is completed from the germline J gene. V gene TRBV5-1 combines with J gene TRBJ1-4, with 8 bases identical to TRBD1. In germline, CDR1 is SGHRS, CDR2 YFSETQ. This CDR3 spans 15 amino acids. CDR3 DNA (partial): TGCGCCAGCAGCCTAGGACAGGGCGATAATTCACCA. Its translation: CASSLGQGDNSP. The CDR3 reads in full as CASSLGQGDNSPLFF.

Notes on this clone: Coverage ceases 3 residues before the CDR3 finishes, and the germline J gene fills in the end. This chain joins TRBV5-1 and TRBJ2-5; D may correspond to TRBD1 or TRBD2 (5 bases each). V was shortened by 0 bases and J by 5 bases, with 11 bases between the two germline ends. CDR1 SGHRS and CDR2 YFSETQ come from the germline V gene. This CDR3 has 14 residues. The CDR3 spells CASSLGGARETQYF. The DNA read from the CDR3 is TGCGCCAGCAGCTTGGGAGGGGCAAGGGAGACC.

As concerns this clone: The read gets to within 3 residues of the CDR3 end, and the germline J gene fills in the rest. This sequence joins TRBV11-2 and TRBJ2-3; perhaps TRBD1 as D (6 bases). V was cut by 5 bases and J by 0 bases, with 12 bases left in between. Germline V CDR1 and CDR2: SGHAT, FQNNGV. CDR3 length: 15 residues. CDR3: CASSQDRPSTDTQYF. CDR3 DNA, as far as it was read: TGTGCCAGCAGCCAAGACAGGCCTAGCACAGATACG.

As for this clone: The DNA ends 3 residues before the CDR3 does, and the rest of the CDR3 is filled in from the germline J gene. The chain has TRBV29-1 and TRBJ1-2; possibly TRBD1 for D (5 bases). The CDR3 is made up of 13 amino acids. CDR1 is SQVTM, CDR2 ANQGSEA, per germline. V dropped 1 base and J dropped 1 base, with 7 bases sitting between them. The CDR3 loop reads CSVEGTFNYGYTF. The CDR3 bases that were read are TGCAGCGTTGAAGGGACATTTAACTATGGC.

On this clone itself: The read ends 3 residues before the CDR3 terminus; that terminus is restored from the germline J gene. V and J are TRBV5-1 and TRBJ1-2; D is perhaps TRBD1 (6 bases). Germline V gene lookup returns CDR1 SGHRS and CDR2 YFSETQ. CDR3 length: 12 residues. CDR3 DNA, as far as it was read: TGCGCCAGCAGCTTCGGGGGGACAGGC. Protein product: CASSFGGTG. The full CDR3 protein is CASSFGGTGYTF.

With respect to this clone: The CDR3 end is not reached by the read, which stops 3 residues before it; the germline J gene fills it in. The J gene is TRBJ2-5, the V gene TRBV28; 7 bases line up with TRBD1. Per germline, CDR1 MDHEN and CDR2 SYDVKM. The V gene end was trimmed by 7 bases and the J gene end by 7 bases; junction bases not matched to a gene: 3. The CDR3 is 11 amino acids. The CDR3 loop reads CASTGQVTQYF. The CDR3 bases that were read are TGTGCCAGCACCGGACAGGTGACC.

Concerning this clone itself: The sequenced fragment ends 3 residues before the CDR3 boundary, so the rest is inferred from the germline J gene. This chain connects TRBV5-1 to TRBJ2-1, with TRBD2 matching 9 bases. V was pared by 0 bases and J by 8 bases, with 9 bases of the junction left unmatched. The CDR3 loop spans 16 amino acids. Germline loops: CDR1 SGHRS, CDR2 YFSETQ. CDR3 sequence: CASSLVSAGGHHEQFF. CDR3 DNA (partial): TGCGCCAGCAGCTTGGTGTCGGCGGGGGGGCATCATGAG.

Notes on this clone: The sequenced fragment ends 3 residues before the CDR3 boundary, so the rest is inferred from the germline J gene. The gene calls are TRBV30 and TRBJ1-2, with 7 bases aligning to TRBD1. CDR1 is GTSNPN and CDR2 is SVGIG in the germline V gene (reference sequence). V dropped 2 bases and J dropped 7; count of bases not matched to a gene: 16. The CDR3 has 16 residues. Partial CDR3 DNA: TGTGCCTGGAGTATAGGGACAGCCCTCTCAATTTCTGGC. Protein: CAWSIGTALSISG. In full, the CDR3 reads CAWSIGTALSISGYTF.

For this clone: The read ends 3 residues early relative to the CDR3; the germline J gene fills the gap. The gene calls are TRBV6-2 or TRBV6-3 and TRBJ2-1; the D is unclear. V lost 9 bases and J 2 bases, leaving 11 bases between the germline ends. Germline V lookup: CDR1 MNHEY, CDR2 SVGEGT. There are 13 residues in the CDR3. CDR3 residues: CASSPGAYNEQFF. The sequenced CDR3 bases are TGTGCCAGTTCACCCGGTGCCTACAATGAG.

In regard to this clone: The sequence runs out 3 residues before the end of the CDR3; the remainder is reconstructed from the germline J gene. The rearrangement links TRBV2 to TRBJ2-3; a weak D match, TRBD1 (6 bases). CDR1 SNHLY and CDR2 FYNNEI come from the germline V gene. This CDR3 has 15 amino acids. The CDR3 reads CASSEVGGPGQPQYF. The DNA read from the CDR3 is TGTGCCAGCAGTGAAGTTGGGGGCCCAGGACAGCCG.

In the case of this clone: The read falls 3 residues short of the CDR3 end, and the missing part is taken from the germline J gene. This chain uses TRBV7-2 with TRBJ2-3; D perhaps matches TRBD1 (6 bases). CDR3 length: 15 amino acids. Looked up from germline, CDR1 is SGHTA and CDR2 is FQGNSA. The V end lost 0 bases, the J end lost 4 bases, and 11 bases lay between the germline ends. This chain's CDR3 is CASSLAPQGSDTQYF. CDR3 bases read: TGTGCCAGCAGCTTAGCCCCACAGGGATCAGATACG.

Incomplete CDR3 DNA: TGTGCCAGCAGGATGGGACAGGCGGGCACTGGAAACACC. The encoded protein is CASRMGQAGTGNT. The complete CDR3 sequence is CASRMGQAGTGNTIYF. The chain recombines TRBV2 with TRBJ1-3; 8 bases match TRBD1. The CDR3 extends 3 residues past the end of the read, so its final part is completed from the germline J gene. The CDR3 extends over 16 amino acids. Germline V gene data show CDR1 as SNHLY and CDR2 as FYNNEI. The V segment lost 6 bases and the J segment 2 bases; nucleotides outside the gene matches: 9. Looking up the rest from reference TRBV2 and TRBJ1-3 gives the full variable domain: EPEVTQTPSHQVTQMGQEVILRCVPISNHLYFYWYRQILGQKVEFLVSFYNNEISEKSEIFDDQFSVERPDGSNFTLKIRSTKLEDSAMYFCASRMGQAGTGNTIYFGEGSWLTVV.

CDR3 amino acids: CASSPPSLQGKTEAFF. CDR3 DNA (partial): TGTGCCAGCTCACCACCGTCATTACAGGGTAAAACTGAA. The rearrangement links TRBV18 to TRBJ1-1; maybe TRBD1 (6 bases). The CDR3 end is not reached by the read, which stops 3 residues before it; the germline J gene fills it in. This CDR3 is built from 16 residues. Trimming shortened V by 0 bases and J by 5 bases, and 16 bases separated the two germline ends. Germline V CDR1 and CDR2: KGHSH, LQKENI. Full variable domain (remainder filled in from reference TRBV18 and TRBJ1-1): NAGVMQNPRHLVRRRGQEARLRCSPMKGHSHVYWYRQLPEEGLKFMVYLQKENIIDESGMPKERFSAEFPKEGPSILRIQQVVRGDSAAYFCASSPPSLQGKTEAFFGQGTRLTVV.

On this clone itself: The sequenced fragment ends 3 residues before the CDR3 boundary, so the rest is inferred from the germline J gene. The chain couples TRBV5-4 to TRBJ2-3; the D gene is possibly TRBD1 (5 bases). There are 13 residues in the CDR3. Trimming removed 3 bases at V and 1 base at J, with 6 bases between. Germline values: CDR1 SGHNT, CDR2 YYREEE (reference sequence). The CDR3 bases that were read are TGTGCCAGCAGCTCACAGGGCACAGATACG. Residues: CASSSQGTDT. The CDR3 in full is CASSSQGTDTQYF.

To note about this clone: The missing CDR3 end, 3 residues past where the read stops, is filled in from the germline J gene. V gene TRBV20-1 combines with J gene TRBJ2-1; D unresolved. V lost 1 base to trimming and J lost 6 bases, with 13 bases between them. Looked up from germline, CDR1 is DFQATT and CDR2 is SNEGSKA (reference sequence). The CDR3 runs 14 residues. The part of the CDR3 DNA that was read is TGCAGTGCTAGAGCCACGGCATGGGCCAATGAG. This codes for CSARATAWANE. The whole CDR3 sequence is CSARATAWANEQFF.

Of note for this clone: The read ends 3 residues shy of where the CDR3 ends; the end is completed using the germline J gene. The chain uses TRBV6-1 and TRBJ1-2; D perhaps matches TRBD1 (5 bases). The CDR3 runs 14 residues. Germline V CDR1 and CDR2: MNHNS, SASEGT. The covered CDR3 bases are TGTGCCAGCAGTGAACCCGGGTTGGGGGGGGGC. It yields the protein CASSEPGLGGG. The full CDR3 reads CASSEPGLGGGYTF.

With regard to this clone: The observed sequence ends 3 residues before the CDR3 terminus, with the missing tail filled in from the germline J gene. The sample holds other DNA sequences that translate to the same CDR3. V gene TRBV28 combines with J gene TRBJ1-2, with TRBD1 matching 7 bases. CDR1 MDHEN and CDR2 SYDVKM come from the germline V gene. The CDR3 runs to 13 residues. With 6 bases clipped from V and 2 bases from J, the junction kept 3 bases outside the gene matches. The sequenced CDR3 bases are TGTGCCAGCAGCTGGGACAGAAACTATGGC. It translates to CASSWDRNYG. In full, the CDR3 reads CASSWDRNYGYTF.

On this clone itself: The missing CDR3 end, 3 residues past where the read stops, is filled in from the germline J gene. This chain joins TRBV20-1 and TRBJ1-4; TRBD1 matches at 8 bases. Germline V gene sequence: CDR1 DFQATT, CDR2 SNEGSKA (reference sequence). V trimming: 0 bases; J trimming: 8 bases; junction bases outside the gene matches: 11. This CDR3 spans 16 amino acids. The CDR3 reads CSARDLMAGGREKLFF. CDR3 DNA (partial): TGCAGTGCTAGAGATCTGATGGCAGGGGGCCGGGAAAAA.

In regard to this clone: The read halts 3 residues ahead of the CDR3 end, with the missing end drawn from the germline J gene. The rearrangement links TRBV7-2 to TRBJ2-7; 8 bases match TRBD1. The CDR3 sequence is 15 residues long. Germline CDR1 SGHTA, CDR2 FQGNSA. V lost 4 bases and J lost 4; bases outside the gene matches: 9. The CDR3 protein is CASSSRIGTGYEQYF. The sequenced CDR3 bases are TGTGCCAGCAGCTCAAGAATTGGGACAGGTTACGAG.

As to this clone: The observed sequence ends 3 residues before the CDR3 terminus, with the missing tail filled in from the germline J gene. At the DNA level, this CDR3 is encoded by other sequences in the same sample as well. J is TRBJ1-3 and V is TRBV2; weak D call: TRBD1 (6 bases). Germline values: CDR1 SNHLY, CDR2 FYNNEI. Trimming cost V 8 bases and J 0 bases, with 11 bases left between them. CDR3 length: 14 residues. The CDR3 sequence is CASLQGNSGNTIYF. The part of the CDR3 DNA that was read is TGTGCCAGCCTACAGGGAAACTCTGGAAACACC.

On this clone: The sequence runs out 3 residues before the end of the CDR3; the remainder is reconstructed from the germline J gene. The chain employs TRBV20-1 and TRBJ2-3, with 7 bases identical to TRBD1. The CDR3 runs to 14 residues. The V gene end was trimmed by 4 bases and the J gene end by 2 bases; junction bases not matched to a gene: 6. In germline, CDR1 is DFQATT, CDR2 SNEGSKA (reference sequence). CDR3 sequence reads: CSANAGGNTDTQYF. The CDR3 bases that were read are TGCAGTGCTAATGCAGGGGGTAACACAGATACG.

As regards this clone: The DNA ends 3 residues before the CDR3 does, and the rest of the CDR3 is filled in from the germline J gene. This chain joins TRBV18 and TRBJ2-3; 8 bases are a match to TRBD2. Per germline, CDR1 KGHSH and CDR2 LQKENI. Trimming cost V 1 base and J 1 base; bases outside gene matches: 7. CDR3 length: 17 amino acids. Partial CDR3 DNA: TGTGCCAGCTCACCACGGAGCGGGAGTTTCGGCACAGATACG. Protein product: CASSPRSGSFGTDT. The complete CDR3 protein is CASSPRSGSFGTDTQYF.